A single sample gave rise to the 23 T cell receptor beta chains below, sequenced in a study of cytomegalovirus exposure and HLA in healthy donors. Use of 60 Vbeta and 13 Jbeta primers characterized the PCR. Method: immunoSEQ multiplex PCR; TCRdb's copy keeps in-frame clones and lacks some. Seen here are roughly 200,000 clones, 9.5% observed once, and the top ten hold 1% to 1.5%. Sequenced: PBMCs. The receptors were sampled from a woman aged 25 to 39 in good health and CMV-seropositive.

The chain links TRBV6-1 to TRBJ2-1, with TRBD2 matching over 15 bases. Germline values: CDR1 MNHNS, CDR2 SASEGT. CDR3 length: 19 residues. V dropped 4 bases and J dropped 0; count of bases not matched to a gene: 7. The CDR3 region has the DNA TGTGCCAGCAGTGCTCCGGGGACTAGCGGGAGGAGCTCCTACAATGAGCAGTTCTTC. It yields the protein CASSAPGTSGRSSYNEQFF.

The CDR3 sequence is CSVAGFGGSGTEAFF. The CDR3 DNA is TGCAGCGTTGCAGGGTTCGGAGGGTCGGGTACTGAAGCTTTCTTT. The chain couples TRBV29-1 to TRBJ1-1; a possible D gene is TRBD1 (5 bases). The CDR3 has 15 residues. Trimming left V 4 bases short and J 5 bases short, with 20 bases between. The germline gives CDR1 SQVTM, CDR2 ANQGSEA.

This clone was found a few times. The V and J genes are TRBV11-2 and TRBJ1-2; 7 bases match TRBD1. Losses at the gene ends were 5 bases for V and 5 bases for J; bases not matched to a gene: 11. This CDR3 has 15 residues. From germline, CDR1 is SGHAT and CDR2 FQNNGV. The DNA of the CDR3 is TGTGCCAGCAGCCCCTTCAATGGGACAGCATATGGCTACACCTTC. Protein: CASSPFNGTAYGYTF.

This chain uses TRBV5-1 with TRBJ2-4; D possibly corresponds to TRBD2 (5 bases). The V end lost 1 base, the J end lost 8 bases, and 13 bases lay between the germline ends. The CDR3 loop spans 14 amino acids. Germline assignment: CDR1 SGHRS and CDR2 YFSETQ. CDR3 DNA: TGCGCCAGCAGCTTGATACCGCAGAGGGACATTCAGTACTTC. Its translation: CASSLIPQRDIQYF.

The V gene is TRBV29-1, the J gene TRBJ2-5; no clear D gene. This CDR3 spans 15 amino acids. Per germline, CDR1 SQVTM and CDR2 ANQGSEA. V lost 0 bases, J lost 0 bases, and 11 bases lay in between. Written as DNA, the CDR3 is TGCAGCGTTGAAGATCTTGGGCAGTACCAAGAGACCCAGTACTTC. Its translation is CSVEDLGQYQETQYF. Drawing the rest from reference TRBV29-1 and TRBJ2-5, the complete variable domain is SAVISQKPSRDICQRGTSLTIQCQVDSQVTMMFWYRQQPGQSLTLIATANQGSEATYESGFVIDKFPISRPNLTFSTLTVSNMSPEDSSIYLCSVEDLGQYQETQYFGPGTRLLVL.

This clone was detected only a few times. CDR3 protein: CASSSGGVLNTEAFF. The DNA of the CDR3 is TGCGCCAGCAGCTCTGGGGGGGTCCTGAACACTGAAGCTTTCTTT. The gene calls are TRBV5-1 and TRBJ1-1; D is perhaps TRBD1 (5 bases). Deletions cut 3 bases from V and 0 bases from J, with 12 bases between. CDR3 size: 15 residues. Germline V CDR1 and CDR2: SGHRS, YFSETQ. The full variable domain, in which reference TRBV5-1 and TRBJ1-1 provide the parts outside the CDR3, is KAGVTQTPRYLIKTRGQQVTLSCSPISGHRSVSWYQQTPGQGLQFLFEYFSETQRNKGNFPGRFSGRQFSNSRSEMNVSTLELGDSALYLCASSSGGVLNTEAFFGQGTRLTVV.

This clone was detected only a few times. The rearrangement uses TRBV28 and TRBJ2-2; TRBD2 aligns across 8 bases. The CDR3 loop spans 17 amino acids. Unmatched junction bases numbered 12, after V lost 5 bases and J lost 4 bases. CDR1 MDHEN and CDR2 SYDVKM come from the germline V gene. CDR3 bases: TGTGCCAGCAGTCACCGATTCCCTAGCGGGTCCACCGGGGAGCTGTTTTTT. Translated, it gives CASSHRFPSGSTGELFF.

This clone was seen more than once but under ten times. The chain has TRBV27 and TRBJ1-2, with D possibly being TRBD1 (5 bases). Germline V gives CDR1 MNHEY, CDR2 SMNVEV (reference sequence). This CDR3 has 15 amino acids. V was pared by 5 bases and J by 4 bases, with 17 bases between. CDR3: CASSPRARVVYGYTF. CDR3 coding DNA: TGTGCCAGCAGTCCAAGGGCCAGGGTGGTCTATGGCTACACCTTC.

This clone has more than one count but fewer than ten. The J gene is TRBJ1-1, the V gene TRBV5-6, with D tentatively TRBD1 (5 bases). The CDR3 covers 16 residues. In germline, CDR1 is SGHDT, CDR2 YYEEEE. Trimming removed 0 bases at V and 2 bases at J, with 14 bases between. This chain's CDR3 is CASSLDGPGQNTEAFF. CDR3 DNA sequence: TGTGCCAGCAGCTTGGACGGGCCAGGGCAAAACACTGAAGCTTTCTTT.

The CDR3 nucleotides are TGTGCCAGCAGTCCCTTCGACAGGTTAGGATCGCAGCCCCAGCATTTT. Amino acids: CASSPFDRLGSQPQHF. This chain joins TRBV2 and TRBJ1-5; the D gene is possibly TRBD1 (6 bases). The CDR3 length is 16 residues. Germline values: CDR1 SNHLY, CDR2 FYNNEI. With 5 bases removed from V and 7 bases from J, the gap between germline ends came to 21 bases.

This clone was found a few times. One junction end disagrees with the germline gene, perhaps due to a read error. The chain joins TRBV27 to TRBJ1-2; maybe TRBD1 (6 bases). The CDR3 contains 13 residues. CDR1 is MNHEY and CDR2 is SMNVEV in the germline V gene (reference sequence). The CDR3 loop is CASTKLRGQGYPF. In nucleotides, the CDR3 is TGTGCCAGCACAAAGCTCCGGGGACAAGGCTACCCCTTC.

This clone has only a few counts. The rearrangement joins TRBV18 to TRBJ1-2; 8 nucleotides line up with TRBD1. Germline-derived CDR1 and CDR2 are KGHSH and LQKENI. The CDR3 contains 15 residues. V shed 0 bases, J shed 5 bases, and the junction held 5 bases outside the gene matches. Here the CDR3 DNA reads TGTGCCAGCTCACCACCGGCAAACAGGGGGTATGGCTACACCTTC. Amino acid sequence: CASSPPANRGYGYTF.

This clone appeared a few times. This rearrangement joins TRBV6-1 to TRBJ2-3, with D unresolved. Trimming pared 3 bases from V and 3 bases from J, leaving 4 bases between. CDR3 length: 12 residues. Germline CDR1 is MNHNS and CDR2 is SASEGT. CDR3 sequence (DNA): TGTGCCAGCAGTGACTTTACAGATACGCAGTATTTT. Translating it yields CASSDFTDTQYF.

The J gene is TRBJ1-2, the V gene TRBV5-1; D is possibly TRBD1 (5 bases). V dropped 7 bases and J dropped 2 bases, with 21 bases sitting between them. CDR1 is SGHRS and CDR2 is YFSETQ in the germline V gene. This CDR3 contains 16 residues. The CDR3 loop reads CASRDPQERWNYGYTF. CDR3 bases: TGCGCCAGCCGCGACCCACAGGAACGGTGGAACTATGGCTACACCTTC.

The chain employs TRBV19 and TRBJ1-1; D is undetermined. This CDR3 region has 15 residues. V lost 5 bases and J 0 bases, leaving 13 bases between the germline ends. Germline loops: CDR1 LNHDA, CDR2 SQIVND (reference sequence). The CDR3 nucleotides are TGTGCCAGTAGTTCTCTCGGGGAGGTGAACACTGAAGCTTTCTTT. This sequence encodes CASSSLGEVNTEAFF.

The chain employs TRBV2 and TRBJ1-1, with D possibly matching TRBD1 (6 bases). The germline V gene encodes CDR1 SNHLY and CDR2 FYNNEI. The CDR3 runs to 13 residues. Between the trimmed V and J ends, which lost 5 bases and 2 bases, there was a span of 9 bases. The CDR3 sequence: CASSSQGNTEAFF. In nucleotides, the CDR3 is TGTGCCAGCAGTTCACAGGGAAACACTGAAGCTTTCTTT.

V is TRBV5-4 and J is TRBJ1-2, with D possibly being TRBD1 (6 bases). The V gene lost 4 bases and the J gene lost 0 bases, with 13 bases spanning the gap. The CDR3 is 15 amino acids. CDR1 is SGHNT and CDR2 is YYREEE in the germline V gene (reference sequence). The CDR3 DNA reads as TGTGCCAGCAGCCCCGGACAGCCTTCTAACTATGGCTACACCTTC. Translated, it gives CASSPGQPSNYGYTF.

In its sample, this clone was seen a few times. The chain links TRBV15 to TRBJ1-1, with D perhaps TRBD1 (5 bases). Germline assignment: CDR1 LNHNV and CDR2 YYDKDF (reference sequence). The CDR3 extends over 12 amino acids. V dropped 5 bases and J dropped 8 bases, with 12 bases sitting between them. The CDR3 region is CATSEKGLEAFF. DNA for the CDR3: TGTGCCACCAGCGAAAAGGGGCTAGAAGCTTTCTTT. The variable domain in full, with the rest retrieved from reference TRBV15 and TRBJ1-1, is DAMVIQNPRYQVTQFGKPVTLSCSQTLNHNVMYWYQQKSSQAPKLLFHYYDKDFNNEADTPDNFQSRRPNTSFCFLDIRSPGLGDTAMYLCATSEKGLEAFFGQGTRLTVV.

This clone was picked up a small number of times. This chain uses TRBV4-1 with TRBJ2-2; a possible D gene is TRBD1 (5 bases). The germline gives CDR1 MGHRA, CDR2 YSYEKL. The germline V and J ends were trimmed by 2 bases and 8 bases, with 18 bases remaining between them. The CDR3 has 16 residues. The CDR3 sequence: CASSQSARVDVGELFF. The CDR3 nucleotides are TGCGCCAGCAGCCAATCGGCCAGGGTGGACGTTGGGGAGCTGTTTTTT.

This clone was counted only a few times. The chain uses TRBV6-1 and TRBJ1-2, with no clear D. Germline values: CDR1 MNHNS, CDR2 SASEGT. The CDR3 runs 17 residues. Between the trimmed V and J ends, which lost 3 bases and 1 base, there was a span of 18 bases. The CDR3 reads CASSEPRRSNLNYGYTF. In DNA form, the CDR3 reads TGTGCCAGCAGTGAGCCAAGGAGGTCTAACCTTAACTATGGCTACACCTTC.

This clone has a handful of counts. The chain joins TRBV7-2 to TRBJ2-3; 12 bases are a match to TRBD2. From germline, CDR1 is SGHTA and CDR2 FQGNSA. V trimming: 6 bases; J trimming: 1 base; junction bases outside the gene matches: 11. The length of the CDR3 is 18 residues. Here the CDR3 reads CASRPYVASGRGTDTQYF. Here the CDR3 DNA reads TGTGCCAGCAGACCGTATGTGGCTAGCGGGAGGGGCACAGATACGCAGTATTTT.

The chain is built from TRBV29-1 and TRBJ2-5; 9 bases align to TRBD1. This CDR3 has 12 amino acids. Looked up from germline, CDR1 is SQVTM and CDR2 is ANQGSEA. The junction had 4 bases not matched to a gene; V was cut back by 6 bases and J by 5 bases. The CDR3 coding sequence is TGCAGCGTCATGACAGGGGGTGAGACCCAGTACTTC. Protein sequence: CSVMTGGETQYF.

The chain uses TRBV28 and TRBJ1-2; D gene unclear. The germline gives CDR1 MDHEN, CDR2 SYDVKM. The germline V and J ends were trimmed by 2 bases and 8 bases, with 12 bases remaining between them. This CDR3 has 13 amino acids. The CDR3 DNA sequence: TGTGCCAGCAGTTTAAGAGACAACAAGGGCTACACCTTC. It is translated as CASSLRDNKGYTF.